A single T cell receptor (beta chain) is shown here with its context. This clonotype came up many times. What this receptor recognizes is not known. Per-base qualities were not stored, and no clone one base away is much larger. This entry belongs to a study of T cell repertoires in cytomegalovirus infection (dated by TCRdb to about 2019). For the wider study: Donor HLA type was relevant to the analysis, because carriage of CMV infection together with the matching HLA type was indicated by public TCR beta signatures. The research as a whole found: The ex vivo response was dominated by HLA-C-restricted CMV-specific TCR beta clonotypes, which also provided the single most frequent clonotype in two of eight donors. Carriers of CMV infection plus the relevant HLA type were discriminated by the cumulative frequency of public TCR beta family members in the study cohort and in an independent roughly 350-donor cohort.

The V and J ends are trimmed by 7 bases and 7 bases, leaving 16 bases between them. The germline V gene gives CDR1 as SGHTA and CDR2 as FQGNSA. The CDR3 numbers 13 residues from cysteine through phenylalanine. The only DNA kept is the CDR3, 39 bases in frame from the first base. The instrument given in TCRdb is Illumina HiSeq 1500. Starting from the raw public reads, TCRdb applied fastp trimming at Q25, assembled clones with MiXCR and retained in-frame beta chains. Each CDR3 protein gets just one entry, which takes the most common genes and DNA from the rows behind it. This sample gives about 400,000 distinct CDR3 sequences in total; about a sixth of them show up just once. The ten largest clones represent about 10% of the sample.

The V and J segments used are TRBV7-2 and TRBJ2-5; there is no confident call for the D gene. Material: PBMCs. The source is a human donor in good health (CMV status not recorded). Some clones in this sample may be carry-over from other donors' samples. Here the CDR3 is given as CASTDRQHGTQYF. The DNA sequence is as follows: TGTGCCAGCACGGACCGGCAGCATGGGACCCAGTACTTC.